This T cell receptor beta chain appears in the sequencing data of a study of T-cell reconstitution after alpha-beta-depleted transplantation in children. Study-wide results and caveats: It was reported that alpha-beta T cells came from several hundred expanded graft clones (about two months after transplant). Among T cells one year after transplant, newly produced cells accounted for most counts and diversity.

This clonotype was counted only a few times. The antigen is not known. V was cut by 0 bases and J by 1 base, with 13 bases left in between. Germline V gene data show CDR1 as KGHSH and CDR2 as LQKENI. The CDR3 loop spans 17 amino acids. TCRbeta library construction was performed incorporating unique molecular identifiers. TCRdb independently ran MiXCR on the PCR reads; one entry per CDR3 protein. The sample holds 700,000 to 950,000 distinct CDR3 sequences, 16% seen once. The input for sequencing was PBMCs, mostly from graft donor cells, taken 360 days after TCRalphabeta/CD19-depleted stem cell transplant. The receptor was isolated from a male patient between 10 and 17 years old who had a stem cell transplant for acute lymphoblastic leukemia, so the T cells may come from the graft donor. This chain connects TRBV18 to TRBJ2-1, with TRBD2 as a possible D gene (6 bases). The CDR3 DNA follows: TGTGCCAGCTCACCACCAAGTAGAGGACTATCCTACAATGAGCAGTTCTTC. It codes for CASSPPSRGLSYNEQFF.